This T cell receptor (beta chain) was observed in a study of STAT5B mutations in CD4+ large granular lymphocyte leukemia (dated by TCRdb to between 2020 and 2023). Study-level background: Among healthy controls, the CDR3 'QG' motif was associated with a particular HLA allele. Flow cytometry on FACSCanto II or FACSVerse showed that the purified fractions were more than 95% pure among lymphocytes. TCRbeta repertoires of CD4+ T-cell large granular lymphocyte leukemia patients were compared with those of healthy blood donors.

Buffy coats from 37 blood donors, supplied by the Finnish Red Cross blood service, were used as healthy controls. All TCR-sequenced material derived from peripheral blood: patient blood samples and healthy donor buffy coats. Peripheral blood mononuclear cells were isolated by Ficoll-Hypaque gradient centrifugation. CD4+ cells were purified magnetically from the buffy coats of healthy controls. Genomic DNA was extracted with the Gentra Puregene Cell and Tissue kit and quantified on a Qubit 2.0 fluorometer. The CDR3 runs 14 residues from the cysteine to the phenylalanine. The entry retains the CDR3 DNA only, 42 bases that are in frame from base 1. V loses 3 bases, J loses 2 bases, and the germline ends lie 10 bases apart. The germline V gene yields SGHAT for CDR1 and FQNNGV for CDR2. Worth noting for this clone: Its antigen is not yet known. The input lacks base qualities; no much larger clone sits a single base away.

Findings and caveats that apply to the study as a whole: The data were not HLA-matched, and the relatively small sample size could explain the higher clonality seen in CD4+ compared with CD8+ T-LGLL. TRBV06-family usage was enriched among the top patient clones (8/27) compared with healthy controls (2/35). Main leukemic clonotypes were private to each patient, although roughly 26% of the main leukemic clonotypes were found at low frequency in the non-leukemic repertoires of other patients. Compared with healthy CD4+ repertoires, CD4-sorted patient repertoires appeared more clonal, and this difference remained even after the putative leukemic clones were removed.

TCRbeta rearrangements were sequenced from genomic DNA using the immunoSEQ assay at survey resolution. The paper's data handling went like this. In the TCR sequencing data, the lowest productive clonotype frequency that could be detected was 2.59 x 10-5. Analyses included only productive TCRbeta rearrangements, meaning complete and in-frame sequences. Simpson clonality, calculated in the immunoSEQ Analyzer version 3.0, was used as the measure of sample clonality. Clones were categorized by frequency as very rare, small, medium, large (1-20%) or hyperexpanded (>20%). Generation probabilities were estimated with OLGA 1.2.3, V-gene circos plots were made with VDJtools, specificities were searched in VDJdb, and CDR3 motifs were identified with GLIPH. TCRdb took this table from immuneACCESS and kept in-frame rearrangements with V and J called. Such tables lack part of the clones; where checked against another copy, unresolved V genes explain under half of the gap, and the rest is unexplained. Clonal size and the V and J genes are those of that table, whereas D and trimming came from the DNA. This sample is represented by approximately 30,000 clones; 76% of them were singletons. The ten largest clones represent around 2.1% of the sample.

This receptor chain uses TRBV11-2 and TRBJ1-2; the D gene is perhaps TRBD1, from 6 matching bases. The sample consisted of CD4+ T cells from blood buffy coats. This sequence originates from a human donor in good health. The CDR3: CASSFGTSNYGYTF. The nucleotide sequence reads TGTGCCAGCAGCTTCGGGACATCCAACTATGGCTACACCTTC.